These T cell receptor beta chains were read from a single sample in a study of shared clonotypes between healthy human individuals. Clones were read by immunoSEQ multiplex PCR, and TCRdb kept only the in-frame ones, dropping some. Of some 740,000 clones listed, more than 85% are singletons. Material: naive CD8+ T cells sorted from blood. The receptors derive from a man aged 30-40 years in good health. Each CDR3 is given with its conserved first and last residue. Fields, in order: J gene, V gene, D gene, CDR3 DNA, CDR3 protein. A D gene is named only where the DNA matches it firmly.

TRBJ1-1,TRBV29-1,-,TGCAGCGTTGCGTGGGGGTTTGAGGACACTGAAGCTTCCTTT,CSVAWGFEDTEASF
TRBJ2-1,TRBV6-1,-,TGTGCCAGCAGCGCAGGGTTTTACGACAATGAGCAGTTCTTC,CASSAGFYDNEQFF
TRBJ2-1,TRBV7-9,-,TGTGCCAGCAGCACGTATTACAATGAGCAGTTCTTC,CASSTYYNEQFF
TRBJ1-2,TRBV5-1,TRBD1,TGCGCCAGCCACCCGGGCCCGGGACAGGGGCCGGGTGGCTACACCTTC,CASHPGPGQGPGGYTF
TRBJ1-5,TRBV27,TRBD1,TGTGCCAGCAGTTTATATGGCGGACAGGGGCACCAGCATTTT,CASSLYGGQGHQHF
TRBJ2-7,TRBV20-1,-,TGCAGTGCTAGACAGGGCTACGAGCAGTACTTC,CSARQGYEQYF
TRBJ2-1,TRBV10-1,TRBD2,TGCGCCAGCAGTTCCGGACTAGCGGGAGGTTGGGAAAATGAGCAGTTCTTC,CASSSGLAGGWENEQFF
TRBJ1-1,TRBV28,-,TGTGCCAGCAGGGACGGCACTGAAGCTTTCTTT,CASRDGTEAFF
TRBJ2-7,TRBV11-2,TRBD2,TGTGCCAGCAGCTCACGGACTAGCGGGGGGACCTACGAGCAGTACTTC,CASSSRTSGGTYEQYF
TRBJ2-3,TRBV5-6,-,TGTGCCAGCAGCTTGTCAGTCAGAACCTACACAGATACGCAGTATTTT,CASSLSVRTYTDTQYF
TRBJ2-3,TRBV6-4,TRBD1,TGTGCCAGCAGCAAACCGGGACAGGGAATTAGCACAGATACGCAGTATTTT,CASSKPGQGISTDTQYF
TRBJ2-1,TRBV27,TRBD2,TGTGCCAGCAGTTCCGGACTAGCGGGAGAGTTGGGTTCCCTCTACAATGAGCAGTTCTTC,CASSSGLAGELGSLYNEQFF
TRBJ2-1,TRBV9,-,TGTGCCAGCAGCGTAGGGGCTACCGGGCAGTTCTTC,CASSVGATGQFF
TRBJ1-2,TRBV9,TRBD1,TGTGCCAGTACCGCCCCGCCACAGGGGGGAGGTGGCTACACCTTC,CASTAPPQGGGGYTF
TRBJ2-1,TRBV14,TRBD2,TGTGCCAGCAGCCCGGGACTAGCGGGATGGGATGAGCAGTTCTTC,CASSPGLAGWDEQFF
TRBJ1-4,TRBV9,-,TGTGCCAGCAGCGTTTCTGGGGCTGAAAAACTGTTTTTT,CASSVSGAEKLFF
TRBJ2-3,TRBV7-2,-,TGTGCCAGCAGCTTAATCGGAGGGGGTTCGACAGATACGCAGTATTTT,CASSLIGGGSTDTQYF
TRBJ2-7,TRBV6-1,-,TGTGCCAGCAGTGAAGAGGCGGCGGGTCCCTCCTACGAGCAGTACTTC,CASSEEAAGPSYEQYF
TRBJ2-1,TRBV19,-,TGTGCCAGTAGGTCTGGTTACAATGAGCAGTTCTTC,CASRSGYNEQFF
TRBJ2-7,TRBV6-5,-,TGTGCCAGCAGTAAGGGGAGTAGCTACGAGCAGTACTTC,CASSKGSSYEQYF
TRBJ2-7,TRBV11-2,TRBD1,TGTGCCAGCAGCTTACTTTCAGGGGGAGTCTACGAGCAGTACTTC,CASSLLSGGVYEQYF